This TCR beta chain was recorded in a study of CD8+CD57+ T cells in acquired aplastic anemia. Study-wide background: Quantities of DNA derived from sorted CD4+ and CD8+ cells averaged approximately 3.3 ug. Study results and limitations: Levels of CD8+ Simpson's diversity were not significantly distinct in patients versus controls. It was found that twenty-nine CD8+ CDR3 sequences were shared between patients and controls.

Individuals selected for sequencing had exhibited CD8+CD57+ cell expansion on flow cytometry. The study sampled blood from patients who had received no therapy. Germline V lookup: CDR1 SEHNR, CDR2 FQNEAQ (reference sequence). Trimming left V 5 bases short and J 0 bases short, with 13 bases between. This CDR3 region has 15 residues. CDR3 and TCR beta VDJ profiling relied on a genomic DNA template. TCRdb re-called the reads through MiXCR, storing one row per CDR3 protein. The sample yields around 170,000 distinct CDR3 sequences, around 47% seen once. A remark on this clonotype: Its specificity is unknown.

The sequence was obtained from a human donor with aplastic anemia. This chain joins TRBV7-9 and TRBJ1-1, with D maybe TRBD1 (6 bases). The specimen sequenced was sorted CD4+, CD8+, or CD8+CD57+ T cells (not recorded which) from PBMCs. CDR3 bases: TGTGCCAGCAGCGGGCGGACAGTTATGAACACTGAAGCTTTCTTT. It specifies CASSGRTVMNTEAFF.